The T cell receptor (beta chain) under discussion was sequenced for a study of read filtering for tumor transcriptome and immune sequencing. This library used roughly 430 ng RNA and molecular barcoded adaptors spanning alpha/delta and beta/gamma chains. One entry per CDR3 protein, called by TCRdb with MiXCR from the reads. The sample lists 100,000 to 150,000 distinct CDR3 sequences, 13% occurring once. V gave up 3 bases and J gave up 0 bases, with 15 bases separating them. CDR1 is DFQATT, CDR2 SNEGSKA, per germline (reference sequence). CDR3 length: 16 residues. This clonotype was seen only a few times.

This clonotype originated in a donor at least 40 years old with multiple myeloma. Material for sequencing was a population of CD138-negative cells sorted from bone marrow. The V gene is TRBV20-1, the J gene TRBJ2-1; possible D gene TRBD1, 6 bases. CDR3 amino acids: CSASRPRGSSYNEQFF. The DNA for the CDR3 is TGCAGTGCTAGCCGCCCCAGGGGTAGCTCCTACAATGAGCAGTTCTTC.